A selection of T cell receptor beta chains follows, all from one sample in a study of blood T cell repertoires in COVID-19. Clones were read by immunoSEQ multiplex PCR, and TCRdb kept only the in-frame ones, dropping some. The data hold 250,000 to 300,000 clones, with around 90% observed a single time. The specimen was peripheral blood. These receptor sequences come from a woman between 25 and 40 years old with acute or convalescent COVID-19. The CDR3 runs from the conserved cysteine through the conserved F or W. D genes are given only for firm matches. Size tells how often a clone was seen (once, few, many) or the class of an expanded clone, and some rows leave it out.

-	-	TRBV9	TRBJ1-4	CASSVGGANEKLFF	TGTGCCAGCAGCGTGGGAGGAGCTAATGAAAAACTGTTTTTT
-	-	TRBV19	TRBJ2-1	CASSIASSSYNEQFF	TGTGCCAGTAGTATAGCGTCCAGCTCCTACAATGAGCAGTTCTTC
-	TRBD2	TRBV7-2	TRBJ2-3	CASRIGGSSTDTQYF	TGTGCCAGCAGGATTGGCGGGAGTTCCACAGATACGCAGTATTTT
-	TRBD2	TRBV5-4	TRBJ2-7	CASSLLAGGLGEQYF	TGTGCCAGCAGCCTACTAGCGGGAGGGCTGGGCGAGCAGTACTTC
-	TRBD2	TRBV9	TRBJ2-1	CASGGRAYNEQFF	TGTGCCAGCGGCGGGAGAGCCTACAATGAGCAGTTCTTC
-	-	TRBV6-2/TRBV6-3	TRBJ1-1	CASSLGGPTEAFF	TGTGCCAGCAGTTTGGGGGGGCCCACTGAAGCTTTCTTT
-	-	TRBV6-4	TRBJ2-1	CASSDLGGASRNEQFF	TGTGCCAGCAGTGACTTAGGCGGGGCCTCAAGGAATGAGCAGTTCTTC
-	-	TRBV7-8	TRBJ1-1	CASSLASGTPEAFF	TGTGCCAGCAGCTTAGCGTCTGGGACACCTGAAGCTTTCTTT
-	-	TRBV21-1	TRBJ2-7	CASSTGTSVYEQYF	TGTGCCAGCAGCACCGGGACTAGCGTCTACGAGCAGTACTTC
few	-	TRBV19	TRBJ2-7	CASKGDTSEQYF	TGTGCCAGTAAAGGTGACACCTCTGAGCAGTACTTC
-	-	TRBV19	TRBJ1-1	CASSIVPVNTEAFF	TGTGCCAGTAGTATAGTCCCGGTGAACACTGAAGCTTTCTTT
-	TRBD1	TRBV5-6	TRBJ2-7	CASSSTGQGAEQYF	TGTGCCAGCAGCTCAACGGGACAGGGTGCCGAGCAGTACTTC
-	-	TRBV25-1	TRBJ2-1	CASSRAPLRGSYNEQFF	TGTGCCAGCAGCCGGGCCCCCCTCCGGGGGTCCTACAATGAGCAGTTCTTC
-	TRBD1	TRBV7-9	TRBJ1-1	CASSLPTGPTEAFF	TGTGCCAGCAGCTTACCGACAGGGCCCACTGAAGCTTTCTTT
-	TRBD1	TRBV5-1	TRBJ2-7	CASRAGTGGYEQYF	TGCGCCAGCAGGGCCGGGACAGGGGGGTACGAGCAGTACTTC
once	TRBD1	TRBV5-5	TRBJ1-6	CASSLVGGESNSPLHF	TGTGCCAGCAGCTTGGTAGGGGGCGAAAGTAATTCACCCCTCCACTTT
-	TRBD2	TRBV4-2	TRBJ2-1	CASSQDVGTRNEQFF	TGTGCCAGCAGCCAAGATGTGGGGACTAGGAATGAGCAGTTCTTC
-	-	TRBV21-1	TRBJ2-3	CASSSPGQGIRDTDTQYF	TGTGCCAGCAGCAGCCCGGGACAGGGTATTCGTGACACAGATACGCAGTATTTT